What follows are 21 T cell receptor beta chains derived from one specimen sequenced in a study of shared clonotypes between healthy human individuals. Clones were read by immunoSEQ multiplex PCR, and TCRdb kept only the in-frame ones, dropping some. Here the sample spans approximately 1.5 million clones, roughly 98.5% being singletons. The sequenced sample was naive CD4+ T cells sorted from blood. The subset is: CD45RA+ positively selected. These receptors all come from a man aged 25-45 years in good health.

The table lists this clone with a count of one. V gene TRBV6-6 combines with J gene TRBJ2-3; 14 bases agree with TRBD2. With 6 bases clipped from V and 3 bases from J, the junction kept 5 bases outside the gene matches. This CDR3 is 16 amino acids long. Germline V lookup: CDR1 MNHNY, CDR2 SVGAGI (reference sequence). The CDR3 DNA follows: TGTGCCAGCAGCTCCCGGACTAGCGGGGGGACAGATACGCAGTATTTT. This codes for CASSSRTSGGTDTQYF.

The chain recombines TRBV5-1 with TRBJ2-1; 9 nucleotides line up with TRBD1. The ends lost 3 bases at V and 2 bases at J; junction bases unmatched: 15. Germline values: CDR1 SGHRS, CDR2 YFSETQ. The CDR3 runs 19 residues. In DNA, the CDR3 is TGCGCCAGCAGCTACCGGGACAGGGTCCCAGCGGGAACCTACAATGAGCAGTTCTTC. Protein product: CASSYRDRVPAGTYNEQFF.

The V call is TRBV5-1, the J call TRBJ2-1; D call uncertain. V shed 1 base and J shed 7 bases, with 9 bases lying between them. Germline loops: CDR1 SGHRS, CDR2 YFSETQ. The CDR3 is 13 residues long. This CDR3 is CASSLSVVNEQFF. For the CDR3, the DNA is TGCGCCAGCAGCTTGAGCGTAGTTAATGAGCAGTTCTTC.

The genes are TRBV5-1 and TRBJ2-7; D is perhaps TRBD1 (6 bases). Germline CDR1 reads SGHRS; CDR2 reads YFSETQ. Trimming removed 2 bases at V and 2 bases at J, with 8 bases between. The CDR3 totals 13 residues. The CDR3: CASSLQGPYEQYF. CDR3 DNA: TGCGCCAGCAGCTTACAGGGACCCTACGAGCAGTACTTC.

This chain joins TRBV5-6 and TRBJ2-3; 13 bases are a match to TRBD2. Germline V gives CDR1 SGHDT, CDR2 YYEEEE. This CDR3 region has 16 residues. J was trimmed by 6 bases and V by 4 bases; bases with no gene match: 8. The CDR3 protein is CASSRTSGSVSDTQYF. The CDR3 DNA is TGTGCCAGCAGCCGGACTAGCGGGAGCGTTTCTGATACGCAGTATTTT.

The chain recombines TRBV27 with TRBJ2-1; D may correspond to TRBD1 or TRBD2 (5 bases each). Looked up from germline, CDR1 is MNHEY and CDR2 is SMNVEV (reference sequence). The CDR3 sequence is 12 residues long. V lost 1 base, J lost 7 bases, and 5 bases lay in between. CDR3 in amino acids: CASSLWGNEQFF. The CDR3 DNA sequence: TGTGCCAGCAGTTTATGGGGGAATGAGCAGTTCTTC.

The chain couples TRBV9 to TRBJ2-7, with D perhaps TRBD2 (6 bases). V dropped 2 bases and J dropped 6 bases, with 18 bases sitting between them. CDR1 and CDR2 from the germline V gene are SGDLS and YYNGEE. This CDR3 is 15 amino acids long. CDR3 sequence: CASSVDIGRGIEQYF. The CDR3 DNA follows: TGTGCCAGCAGCGTGGATATTGGCCGCGGGATCGAGCAGTACTTC.

As for this clone: Other DNA variants within this sample encode the same CDR3. The chain combines TRBV5-1 with TRBJ2-5, with unresolved D. The germline V and J ends were trimmed by 0 bases and 5 bases, with 5 bases remaining between them. The CDR3 runs 12 residues. Germline CDR1 SGHRS, CDR2 YFSETQ. The CDR3 DNA is TGCGCCAGCAGCTTGGAGTTGGAGACCCAGTACTTC. Its protein is CASSLELETQYF.

V is TRBV11-1 and J is TRBJ2-5, with 7 positions matching TRBD1. Germline assignment: CDR1 SGHAT and CDR2 FQDESV (reference sequence). This CDR3 contains 14 residues. The junction had 7 bases not matched to a gene; V was cut back by 5 bases and J by 4 bases. CDR3 sequence: CASSTIQGPETQYF. CDR3 in DNA: TGTGCCAGCAGCACAATACAGGGGCCAGAGACCCAGTACTTC.

The chain is built from TRBV27 and TRBJ1-2; 7 bases map to TRBD1. Germline V gene data show CDR1 as MNHEY and CDR2 as SMNVEV (reference sequence). The J segment lost 6 bases and the V segment lost 5 bases, leaving 24 bases of the junction unmatched. This CDR3 spans 19 amino acids. The CDR3 here is CASSPGGSYALAGGDGYTF. The CDR3 DNA is TGTGCCAGCAGTCCCGGGGGTTCCTATGCCTTGGCAGGGGGAGATGGCTACACCTTC.

V gene TRBV7-6 combines with J gene TRBJ2-5, with unresolved D. This CDR3 has 14 residues. The germline V gene has CDR1 SGHVS and CDR2 FNYEAQ. The germline V and J ends were trimmed by 2 bases and 2 bases, with 9 bases remaining between them. The CDR3 DNA sequence: TGTGCCAGCAGCTTAATCACATCTCAAGAGACCCAGTACTTC. Amino acids: CASSLITSQETQYF.

V gene TRBV7-9 combines with J gene TRBJ2-6; a possible D gene is TRBD2 (6 bases). V lost 7 bases and J 0 bases, leaving 19 bases between the germline ends. Looked up from germline, CDR1 is SEHNR and CDR2 is FQNEAQ (reference sequence). There are 18 residues in the CDR3. The CDR3: CASTHWSGPSSGANVLTF. The CDR3 DNA follows: TGTGCCAGCACCCACTGGAGCGGGCCGAGCTCTGGGGCCAACGTCCTGACTTTC.

The chain joins TRBV5-3 to TRBJ1-1; the match to TRBD1 covers 7 bases. TRBV5-3 is labeled an ORF, and its function is uncertain. The CDR3 is 14 residues long. V trimming: 2 bases; J trimming: 5 bases; junction bases outside the gene matches: 6. CDR3 sequence reads: CARSFSRGWTEAFF. The CDR3 DNA reads TGTGCCAGAAGCTTCTCCAGGGGGTGGACTGAAGCTTTCTTT.

The CDR3 is CASSLTGVRETQYF. The CDR3 DNA follows: TGTGCCAGCAGCTTGACAGGGGTCCGCGAGACCCAGTACTTC. The V call is TRBV5-6, the J call TRBJ2-5, with 7 bases aligning to TRBD1. Germline V lookup: CDR1 SGHDT, CDR2 YYEEEE. CDR3 size: 14 residues. V gave up 1 base and J gave up 5 bases; unmatched junction bases: 5.

The rearrangement links TRBV28 to TRBJ2-1, with D possibly being TRBD2 (7 bases). V was cut by 10 bases and J by 3 bases, with 28 bases left in between. The CDR3 sequence is 18 residues long. Germline V gives CDR1 MDHEN, CDR2 SYDVKM. The CDR3 reads CAIFDLRGRESNYNEQFF. For the CDR3, the DNA is TGTGCCATCTTTGACCTCCGGGGGCGGGAGTCCAACTACAATGAGCAGTTCTTC.

Points on this clone: Other DNA sequences from this sample encode an identical CDR3 as well. The chain recombines TRBV7-2 with TRBJ2-7, with D hard to call. The CDR3 loop spans 12 amino acids. Germline V gives CDR1 SGHTA, CDR2 FQGNSA. The V end was cut by 5 bases, the J end by 0 bases, with 5 bases between. As DNA, the CDR3 is TGTGCCAGCAGCCCTAACTCCTACGAGCAGTACTTC. It encodes CASSPNSYEQYF.

The rearrangement uses TRBV6-5 and TRBJ2-7; possibly TRBD2 for D (5 bases). Germline assignment: CDR1 MNHEY and CDR2 SVGAGI. The CDR3 covers 13 residues. The V and J ends lost 7 bases and 3 bases respectively, with 13 bases between them. As DNA, the CDR3 is TGTGCCAGCACTCGAGGGAAGAACTACGAGCAGTACTTC. This codes for CASTRGKNYEQYF.

The gene calls are TRBV6-6 and TRBJ1-1; D might be TRBD1 (6 bases). The V end lost 5 bases, the J end lost 7 bases, and 11 bases lay between the germline ends. Per germline, CDR1 MNHNY and CDR2 SVGAGI (reference sequence). CDR3 length: 12 amino acids. The CDR3 sequence is CASSRGGFEAFF. The DNA of the CDR3 is TGTGCCAGCAGTCGAGGGGGTTTTGAAGCTTTCTTT.

A remark on this clone: This CDR3 is also generated by other DNA sequences in the sample. The chain has TRBV7-7 and TRBJ1-1; possible D gene TRBD1, 6 bases. The CDR3 covers 13 residues. The V and J ends lost 3 bases and 1 base respectively, with 6 bases between them. Germline V lookup: CDR1 SSHAT, CDR2 FNYEAQ (reference sequence). The CDR3 reads CASSLGQNTEAFF. The CDR3 bases are TGTGCCAGCAGCTTGGGACAGAACACTGAAGCTTTCTTT. Full variable domain (missing parts from reference TRBV7-7 and TRBJ1-1): GAGVSQSPRYKVTKRGQDVTLRCDPISSHATLYWYQQALGQGPEFLTYFNYEAQPDKSGLPSDRFSAERPEGSISTLTIQRTEQRDSAMYRCASSLGQNTEAFFGQGTRLTVV.

In DNA, the CDR3 is TGTGCCAGCTTAAATGTCTATGAGAACACCGGGGAGCTGTTTTTT. Its protein product is CASLNVYENTGELFF. V is TRBV7-9 and J is TRBJ2-2; D unresolved. From germline, CDR1 is SEHNR and CDR2 FQNEAQ (reference sequence). The V and J ends lost 8 bases and 1 base respectively, with 14 bases between them. The CDR3 length is 15 residues.

V is TRBV7-9 and J is TRBJ1-1, with D hard to call. Germline V gene lookup returns CDR1 SEHNR and CDR2 FQNEAQ (reference sequence). This CDR3 comprises 15 residues. Deletions cut 3 bases from V and 1 base from J, with 12 bases between. CDR3 amino acids: CASSLVSGGNTEAFF. The CDR3, as DNA: TGTGCCAGCAGCTTGGTGTCGGGAGGGAACACTGAAGCTTTCTTT. Drawing the rest from reference TRBV7-9 and TRBJ1-1, the complete variable domain is DTGVSQNPRHKITKRGQNVTFRCDPISEHNRLYWYRQTLGQGPEFLTYFQNEAQLEKSRLLSDRFSAERPKGSFSTLEIQRTEQGDSAMYLCASSLVSGGNTEAFFGQGTRLTVV.